Below, one T cell receptor (beta chain) is given with its context. This specimen comes from a study of blood T cell repertoires in COVID-19. The assay was immunoSEQ multiplex PCR, and TCRdb's table has in-frame clones only and misses some. The sample shows 250,000 to 300,000 clones, under 90% of them seen only once. This TCR derives from a man younger than 45 with acute COVID-19. Sequenced material: PBMCs or T cells enriched from blood (not recorded which).

The CDR3 DNA reads TGTGCCAGCAGTTACGCCCAGGGTGCAACTGAAGCTTTCTTT. Amino acid sequence: CASSYAQGATEAFF. This chain links TRBV6-5 with TRBJ1-1; tentatively, D is TRBD1 (5 bases). This CDR3 contains 14 residues. Germline-derived CDR1 and CDR2 are MNHEY and SVGAGI. The V end was cut by 2 bases, the J end by 5 bases, with 12 bases between.